The 17 T cell receptor beta chains below were found in one sample sequenced in a study of cytomegalovirus exposure and HLA in healthy donors. The primer mix had 60 Vbeta and 13 Jbeta primers. Method: immunoSEQ multiplex PCR; TCRdb's copy keeps in-frame clones and lacks some. The sample spans more than 130,000 clones; the ten largest clones claim less than 3%. Source material: PBMCs. These receptors originate from a middle-aged man in good health and CMV-seronegative.

The CDR3 sequence: CASSYFQQGGTEAFF. CDR3 sequence (DNA): TGTGCCAGCAGCTACTTCCAACAGGGGGGCACTGAAGCTTTCTTT. This chain links TRBV7-8 with TRBJ1-1; TRBD1 aligns across 8 bases. Trimming at V came to 4 bases and at J to 4 bases, leaving 8 bases not matched to a gene. CDR3 length: 15 residues. Germline assignment: CDR1 SGHVS and CDR2 FQNEAQ.

J is TRBJ2-1 and V is TRBV7-6, with 9 nucleotides matching TRBD2. Germline loops: CDR1 SGHVS, CDR2 FNYEAQ. The CDR3 extends over 17 amino acids. Trimming took 1 base from V and 5 from J; bases not matched to a gene: 9. The CDR3: CASSLVIRTSEDNEQFF. In DNA, the CDR3 is TGTGCCAGCAGCTTAGTGATAAGGACTAGCGAGGACAATGAGCAGTTCTTC.

A note on this clone: Distinct nucleotide sequences in the sample also encode this CDR3. This chain connects TRBV25-1 to TRBJ2-7; D not certain. CDR1 is MGHDK and CDR2 is SYGVNS in the germline V gene. This CDR3 has 11 amino acids. V was clipped by 3 bases and J by 2 bases, with 2 bases between them. CDR3 amino acids: CASSDTYEQYF. The CDR3 bases are TGTGCCAGCAGTGATACCTACGAGCAGTACTTC.

Turning to this clone: The sample holds other DNA sequences that translate to the same CDR3. The rearrangement uses TRBV7-9 and TRBJ2-7; D is perhaps TRBD1 (8 bases). V shed 4 bases and J shed 2 bases, with 15 bases lying between them. Germline assignment: CDR1 SEHNR and CDR2 FQNEAQ (reference sequence). This CDR3 has 15 residues. The CDR3 nucleotides read TGTGCCAGCAGCTCCGGACAGGGAGGGGCCTACGAGCAGTACTTC. Its translation is CASSSGQGGAYEQYF.

The V and J genes are TRBV5-6 and TRBJ2-5; 10 bases line up with TRBD1. From germline, CDR1 is SGHDT and CDR2 YYEEEE. The CDR3 is 18 amino acids. V shed 4 bases, J shed 3 bases, and the junction held 15 bases outside the gene matches. DNA for the CDR3: TGTGCCAGCAGCCCCTCTGCCGGGGGGGGACAGGGGAAAGAGACCCAGTACTTC. Protein: CASSPSAGGGQGKETQYF.

The chain carries TRBV10-3 and TRBJ2-2, with TRBD1 matching over 7 bases. The CDR3 sequence is 15 residues long. The J segment lost 4 bases and the V segment lost 2 bases, leaving 4 bases of the junction unmatched. Germline assignment: CDR1 ENHRY and CDR2 SYGVKD. In nucleotides, the CDR3 is TGTGCCATCAGTGAGAAAGGGGGCGGCACCGGGGAGCTGTTTTTT. It encodes CAISEKGGGTGELFF.

The V call is TRBV9, the J call TRBJ1-1, with D possibly being TRBD1 (5 bases). There are 14 residues in the CDR3. CDR1 is SGDLS and CDR2 is YYNGEE in the germline V gene. Trimming took 1 base from V and 4 from J, leaving 11 bases between them. The CDR3, as DNA: TGTGCCAGCAGCGTAAGCAGGGCTGGCACTGAAGCTTTCTTT. Its protein is CASSVSRAGTEAFF.

The V and J genes are TRBV5-1 and TRBJ2-5; D not certain. The CDR3 is 14 residues long. V was trimmed by 2 bases and J by 5 bases, leaving 13 bases between them. CDR1 and CDR2 from the germline V gene are SGHRS and YFSETQ. The CDR3 coding sequence is TGCGCCAGCAGCTTTGGTAACCTCGGGGAGACCCAGTACTTC. Translation: CASSFGNLGETQYF.

The V gene is TRBV2, the J gene TRBJ1-1; no clear D gene. This CDR3 has 14 residues. CDR1 SNHLY and CDR2 FYNNEI come from the germline V gene. Trimming stripped 4 bases from V and 3 bases from J, with 12 bases between. CDR3 bases: TGTGCCAGCAGTGTCAAACAGATCGACACTGAAGCTTTCTTT. Encoded protein: CASSVKQIDTEAFF.

The chain is built from TRBV6-1 and TRBJ1-1; 7 nucleotides match TRBD1. This CDR3 is 13 amino acids long. V gave up 7 bases and J gave up 1 base; unmatched junction bases: 3. Germline V gene data show CDR1 as MNHNS and CDR2 as SASEGT. The CDR3 DNA reads TGTGCCAGCAATCGACAGGGGAACACTGAAGCTTTCTTT. This encodes CASNRQGNTEAFF.

The gene calls are TRBV5-6 and TRBJ1-6, with TRBD1 matching 9 bases. The CDR3 loop spans 19 amino acids. V was pared by 4 bases and J by 6 bases, with 17 bases of the junction left unmatched. The germline V gene has CDR1 SGHDT and CDR2 YYEEEE. The CDR3 sequence: CASSIRDRVPIGRNSPLHF. CDR3 DNA sequence: TGTGCCAGCAGCATCCGGGACAGGGTCCCCATAGGGCGTAATTCACCCCTCCACTTT.

V and J are TRBV4-3 and TRBJ2-7; TRBD1 might be the D (5 bases). The CDR3 runs 15 residues. Deletions cut 0 bases from V and 4 bases from J, with 13 bases between. Germline V gene lookup returns CDR1 LGHNA and CDR2 YSLEER. The CDR3 DNA sequence: TGCGCCAGCAGCCAAGAAAAAGGCACAGGATACGAGCAGTACTTC. It is translated as CASSQEKGTGYEQYF.

The chain combines TRBV10-2 with TRBJ2-5; TRBD1 aligns across 8 bases. With 5 bases clipped from V and 6 bases from J, the junction kept 8 bases outside the gene matches. The CDR3 sequence is 14 residues long. Germline V gene sequence: CDR1 WSHSY, CDR2 SAAADI. Here the CDR3 DNA reads TGCGCCAGCAGTTCGGGACAGGAACGGCAGACCCAGTACTTC. This encodes CASSSGQERQTQYF.

V and J are TRBV6-5 and TRBJ1-2; TRBD1 aligns across 8 bases. With V trimmed by 6 bases and J by 4 bases, 7 bases remained unmatched. CDR3 size: 14 residues. In germline, CDR1 is MNHEY, CDR2 SVGAGI. The CDR3 DNA follows: TGTGCCAGCAGAGTGGGACAGGACCGCTATGGCTACACCTTC. This gives the protein CASRVGQDRYGYTF.

The V gene is TRBV7-9, the J gene TRBJ2-1, with D possibly TRBD2 on 6 matching bases. V lost 1 base, J lost 6 bases, and 22 bases lay in between. The germline gives CDR1 SEHNR, CDR2 FQNEAQ (reference sequence). CDR3 length equals 18 residues. The CDR3 coding sequence is TGTGCCAGCAGCTTAGGGTCAGGCGGGGTCGCGTTATTCAATGAGCAGTTCTTC. It encodes CASSLGSGGVALFNEQFF.

The genes are TRBV11-1 and TRBJ2-1; the match to TRBD2 covers 7 bases. Trimming removed 4 bases from V and 9 bases from J; junction bases left unmatched: 15. This CDR3 region has 16 residues. From germline, CDR1 is SGHAT and CDR2 FQDESV (reference sequence). CDR3 bases: TGTGCCAGCAGCTCAAGTGGGAGGGGTCGGGATGCTGAGCAGTTCTTC. Amino acid sequence: CASSSSGRGRDAEQFF.

The chain couples TRBV6-5 to TRBJ1-2, with D maybe TRBD1 (6 bases). V shed 5 bases and J shed 1 base, with 14 bases lying between them. The CDR3 has 15 amino acids. Germline lookup yields CDR1 MNHEY and CDR2 SVGAGI. In DNA form, the CDR3 reads TGTGCCAGCAGTCACGGGGCAGGGGTTAACTATGGCTACACCTTC. Protein product: CASSHGAGVNYGYTF.